This TCR beta chain was captured in a study of circulating CD8 cells and anti-PD-1 response in melanoma. Background on the study: About 50% of the 13 melanoma patients received first-line anti-PD-1 therapy.

The germline gives CDR1 MDHEN, CDR2 SYDVKM. This CDR3 has 15 amino acids. Trimming pared 3 bases from V and 0 bases from J, leaving 10 bases between. From live CD3+CD8+TCRalphabeta+ cells, four PD-1 and/or TIGIT subsets were sorted. Each library started from roughly 15 ng of total RNA using the QIAseq Immune Repertoire TCR panel. A single record per CDR3 protein comes from TCRdb applying MiXCR to the reads. The table shows 300 to 450 distinct CDR3 sequences, with roughly 7.4% occurring only once. Study results and caveats: Experiments were generally run without replicates. Published repertoire comparisons used only baseline and M1 samples. At M1, fewer than 7.5% of TRB clonotypes appeared in multiple subsets.

This clonotype ranks as large. Its cognate antigen is unknown. The sequence came from a human donor with melanoma. V and J are TRBV28 and TRBJ2-3, with D hard to call. The sample here was CD8+ T cells from PBMCs, taken at baseline or after one month of anti-PD-1 therapy (not recorded which). CDR3 loop: CASSFLAASTDTQYF. CDR3 nucleotide sequence: TGTGCCAGCAGTTTCTTGGCGGCTAGCACAGATACGCAGTATTTT.